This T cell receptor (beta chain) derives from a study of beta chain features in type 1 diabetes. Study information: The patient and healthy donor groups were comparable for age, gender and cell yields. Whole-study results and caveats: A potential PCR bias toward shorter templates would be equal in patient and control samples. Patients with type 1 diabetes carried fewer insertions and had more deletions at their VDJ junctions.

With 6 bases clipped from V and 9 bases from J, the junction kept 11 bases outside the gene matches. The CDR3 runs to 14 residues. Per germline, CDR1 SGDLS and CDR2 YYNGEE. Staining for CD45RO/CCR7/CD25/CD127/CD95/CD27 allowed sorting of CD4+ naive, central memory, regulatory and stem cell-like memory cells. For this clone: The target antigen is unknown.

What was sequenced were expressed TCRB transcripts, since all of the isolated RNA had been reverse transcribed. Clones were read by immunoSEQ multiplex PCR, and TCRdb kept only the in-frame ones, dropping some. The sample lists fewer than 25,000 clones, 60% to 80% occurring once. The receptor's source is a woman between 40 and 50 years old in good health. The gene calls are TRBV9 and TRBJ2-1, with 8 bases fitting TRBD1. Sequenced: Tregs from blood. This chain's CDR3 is CASNLGQGRAEQFF. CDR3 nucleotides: TGTGCCAGCAACCTAGGACAGGGTAGGGCTGAGCAGTTCTTC. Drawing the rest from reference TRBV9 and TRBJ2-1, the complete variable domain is DSGVTQTPKHLITATGQRVTLRCSPRSGDLSVYWYQQSLDQGLQFLIQYYNGEERAKGNILERFSAQQFPDLHSELNLSSLELGDSALYFCASNLGQGRAEQFFGPGTRLTVL.